This T cell receptor (beta chain) was recorded in a study of radiation and T cells in renal cell carcinoma. This CDR3 has 14 residues. The germline gives CDR1 LGHNT, CDR2 FRNRAP. Trimming stripped 6 bases from V and 8 bases from J, with 17 bases between. Time point given: blood 4 weeks post-SBRT, at nephrectomy. Described treatment: 15 Gy SBRT to primary tumor, nephrectomy 4 weeks later. Nephrectomy followed 15 Gy stereotactic body radiation by 4 weeks. Profiled with immunoSEQ multiplex PCR; TCRdb holds only in-frame clones, not every one. The sample carries around 100,000 clones, roughly 84% recorded once.

The clonotype comes from a man aged 55 to 70 with renal cell carcinoma. The specimen comprised blood, sampled from a patient whose treatment included radiotherapy and nephrectomy. V and J are TRBV12-5 and TRBJ2-1; no clear D. CDR3 DNA sequence: TGTGCTAGTGGGCCTTTGGTGCCATTCGATGAGCAGTTCTTC. Its translation is CASGPLVPFDEQFF.